Each of the 27 T cell receptor beta chains below was sequenced from the same sample in a study of response to subunit inactivated influenza vaccine. MiXCR, applied by TCRdb to the RT-PCR reads, yields one record per CDR3 protein. The sample has a few hundred thousand distinct CDR3 sequences; 20% to 25% are singletons. The sequencing here drew on PBMCs from blood, taken approximately 22 months after vaccination. The source is a man aged 50 to 75 who received an inactivated influenza vaccine.

The rearrangement uses TRBV11-2 and TRBJ1-4; D is possibly TRBD1 (6 bases). Germline-derived CDR1 and CDR2 are SGHAT and FQNNGV. This CDR3 spans 16 amino acids. V was shortened by 2 bases and J by 5 bases, with 15 bases between the two germline ends. The CDR3 sequence is CASSLQQGLENEKLFF. In DNA, the CDR3 is TGTGCCAGCAGCTTACAACAGGGATTGGAGAATGAAAAACTGTTTTTT. The full variable domain, with the rest looked up from reference TRBV11-2 and TRBJ1-4, is EAGVAQSPRYKIIEKRQSVAFWCNPISGHATLYWYQQILGQGPKLLIQFQNNGVVDDSQLPKDRFSAERLKGVDSTLKIQPAKLEDSAVYLCASSLQQGLENEKLFFGSGTQLSVL.

This rearrangement joins TRBV20-1 to TRBJ1-5, with D perhaps TRBD1 (5 bases). Trimming cost V 0 bases and J 6 bases, with 18 bases left between them. This CDR3 region has 16 residues. Looked up from germline, CDR1 is DFQATT and CDR2 is SNEGSKA (reference sequence). DNA of the CDR3: TGCAGTGCTAGAGAAGGAGGGTCCTCGGGGGGTCAGCCCCAGCATTTT. This encodes CSAREGGSSGGQPQHF.

V and J are TRBV20-1 and TRBJ2-3, with D perhaps matching TRBD1 (5 bases). CDR1 is DFQATT and CDR2 is SNEGSKA in the germline V gene (reference sequence). CDR3 length: 15 amino acids. Trimming removed 6 bases at V and 2 bases at J, with 18 bases between. CDR3 amino acids: CSAGARETLTDTQYF. The CDR3 DNA is TGCAGTGCAGGGGCCCGCGAAACTCTCACAGATACGCAGTATTTT.

The V gene is TRBV6-1, the J gene TRBJ2-7; 10 bases line up with TRBD2. Per germline, CDR1 MNHNS and CDR2 SASEGT. V lost 9 bases, J lost 5 bases, and 10 bases stayed unmatched. The CDR3 totals 14 residues. CDR3 loop: CASKRAGGLDEQYF. The CDR3 DNA follows: TGTGCCAGTAAAAGAGCGGGAGGGCTGGACGAGCAGTACTTC.

The V call is TRBV25-1, the J call TRBJ1-1; tentative D call: TRBD1 (5 bases). V lost 9 bases to trimming and J lost 0 bases, with 17 bases between them. The germline CDR1 and CDR2 sequences are MGHDK and SYGVNS. The length of the CDR3 is 15 residues. The CDR3 loop is CASKATGRLNTEAFF. The CDR3, as DNA: TGTGCCAGTAAAGCCACGGGGCGGTTGAACACTGAAGCTTTCTTT.

The V call is TRBV7-9, the J call TRBJ2-5, with D unclear. The CDR3 loop spans 14 amino acids. Trimming took 1 base from V and 5 from J, leaving 11 bases between them. Germline V gives CDR1 SEHNR, CDR2 FQNEAQ (reference sequence). CDR3 nucleotides: TGTGCCAGCAGCTTAGGTTGGGATGGCGAGACCCAGTACTTC. It encodes CASSLGWDGETQYF.

Only a few counts were recorded for this clonotype. The chain recombines TRBV30 with TRBJ1-3, with D possibly TRBD1 on 5 matching bases. The V gene lost 4 bases and the J gene lost 4 bases, with 14 bases spanning the gap. CDR3 size: 14 residues. Germline V lookup: CDR1 GTSNPN, CDR2 SVGIG (reference sequence). Here the CDR3 DNA reads TGTGCCTGGAATGGAGGGGCCGCCGGAAACACCATATATTTT. This translates into CAWNGGAAGNTIYF.

The V and J genes are TRBV12-3 or TRBV12-4 and TRBJ1-2; a possible D gene is TRBD1 (6 bases). The V gene lost 5 bases and the J gene lost 6 bases, with 13 bases spanning the gap. The CDR3 extends over 13 amino acids. In DNA, the CDR3 is TGTGCCAGCAGTCTAACAGGGATAGATGGCTACACCTTC. It codes for CASSLTGIDGYTF.

This clonotype was picked up a small number of times. The CDR3 protein is CASSPRGTDNYGYTF. The CDR3 nucleotides read TGTGCCAGCAGTCCCAGGGGGACCGACAACTATGGCTACACCTTC. The chain recombines TRBV27 with TRBJ1-2; 7 bases match TRBD1. This CDR3 comprises 15 residues. V gave up 5 bases and J gave up 2 bases; unmatched junction bases: 8. From germline, CDR1 is MNHEY and CDR2 SMNVEV (reference sequence).

In its sample, this clonotype was seen a few times. This chain uses TRBV29-1 with TRBJ2-3, with D possibly being TRBD1 (6 bases). Germline CDR1 SQVTM, CDR2 ANQGSEA. V was cut by 3 bases and J by 5 bases, with 12 bases left in between. The CDR3 totals 13 residues. CDR3 nucleotides: TGCAGCGTTGATGGGCAGGGGAGAGATACGCAGTATTTT. It codes for CSVDGQGRDTQYF.

The genes are TRBV5-1 and TRBJ2-2; 8 bases align to TRBD1. The CDR3 covers 15 residues. V shed 0 bases and J 4 bases; nucleotides not matched to a gene: 2. The germline V gene has CDR1 SGHRS and CDR2 YFSETQ. CDR3 amino acids: CASSLDRGVTGELFF. CDR3 in DNA: TGCGCCAGCAGCTTGGACAGGGGGGTCACCGGGGAGCTGTTTTTT.

This chain connects TRBV9 to TRBJ2-2; the D call may be TRBD1 or TRBD2 (5 bases each). Germline V lookup: CDR1 SGDLS, CDR2 YYNGEE. Trimming took 4 bases from V and 6 from J, leaving 16 bases between them. The CDR3 has 15 residues. CDR3 sequence (DNA): TGTGCCAGCAGCCCCTATCCCCCGGGGCCCGGGGAGCTGTTTTTT. It is translated as CASSPYPPGPGELFF.

The V gene is TRBV9, the J gene TRBJ1-2; possibly TRBD1 for D (6 bases). Looked up from germline, CDR1 is SGDLS and CDR2 is YYNGEE. The ends were cut back, 4 bases at V and 4 bases at J, with 14 bases in the middle. The CDR3 contains 14 residues. For the CDR3, the DNA is TGTGCCAGCAGCCCTTCTTTCAGGGGCTATGGCTACACCTTC. It yields the protein CASSPSFRGYGYTF. Using reference TRBV9 and TRBJ1-2 for the parts outside the CDR3, the full variable domain is DSGVTQTPKHLITATGQRVTLRCSPRSGDLSVYWYQQSLDQGLQFLIQYYNGEERAKGNILERFSAQQFPDLHSELNLSSLELGDSALYFCASSPSFRGYGYTFGSGTRLTVV.

As to this clonotype: Compared with germline, one end of the junction differs, possibly owing to a read error. V and J are TRBV7-9 and TRBJ2-3; D is unresolved. The V gene's germline CDR1 is SEHNR and CDR2 FQNEAQ (reference sequence). CDR3 size: 14 residues. The CDR3: CASSLAQSTDTQYF. CDR3 sequence (DNA): TGTGCCAGCAGCTTAGCCCAGAGCACTGATACGCAGTATTTT. The full variable domain, its missing parts supplied by reference TRBV7-9 and TRBJ2-3, is DTGVSQNPRHKITKRGQNVTFRCDPISEHNRLYWYRQTLGQGPEFLTYFQNEAQLEKSRLLSDRFSAERPKGSFSTLEIQRTEQGDSAMYLCASSLAQSTDTQYFGPGTRLTVL.

This clonotype was detected only a few times. CDR3: CASSPDRGHNQDEQYF. The CDR3 DNA reads TGTGCCAGCAGCCCGGACAGGGGCCACAACCAGGACGAGCAGTACTTC. V gene TRBV5-6 combines with J gene TRBJ2-7; the match to TRBD1 covers 9 bases. Germline loops: CDR1 SGHDT, CDR2 YYEEEE. V trimming: 4 bases; J trimming: 5 bases; junction bases outside the gene matches: 13. The CDR3 is 16 residues long. The complete variable domain, with remaining parts taken from reference TRBV5-6 and TRBJ2-7, reads DAGVTQSPTHLIKTRGQQVTLRCSPKSGHDTVSWYQQALGQGPQFIFQYYEEEERQRGNFPDRFSGHQFPNYSSELNVNALLLGDSALYLCASSPDRGHNQDEQYFGPGTRLTVT.

This clonotype was observed a handful of times. This chain uses TRBV12-3 or TRBV12-4 with TRBJ2-6; 12 nucleotides agree with TRBD1. The length of the CDR3 is 18 residues. The V segment lost 8 bases and the J segment 3 bases; nucleotides outside the gene matches: 11. The CDR3 DNA follows: TGTGCCAGCCGCCCGGTGGGACAGGGGGCGAGTGGGGCCAACGTCCTGACTTTC. As protein: CASRPVGQGASGANVLTF.

This clonotype was counted only a few times. CDR3 nucleotides: TGTGCCAGCAGCCCGGACAGGGGGCTCACTGAAGCTTTCTTT. This encodes CASSPDRGLTEAFF. The chain has TRBV7-8 and TRBJ1-1, with 11 bases fitting TRBD1. The V segment lost 5 bases and the J segment 4 bases; nucleotides outside the gene matches: 3. The CDR3 totals 14 residues. CDR1 SGHVS and CDR2 FQNEAQ come from the germline V gene. Complete variable domain (other parts from reference TRBV7-8 and TRBJ1-1): GAGVSQSPRYKVAKRGQDVALRCDPISGHVSLFWYQQALGQGPEFLTYFQNEAQLDKSGLPSDRFFAERPEGSVSTLKIQRTQQEDSAVYLCASSPDRGLTEAFFGQGTRLTVV.

This clonotype was picked up many times. The chain recombines TRBV4-2 with TRBJ1-1; 8 nucleotides align to TRBD1. The trim removed 4 bases at V and 7 bases at J, leaving 8 bases unmatched. CDR1 LGHNA and CDR2 YNFKEQ come from the germline V gene. The CDR3 is 14 residues long. The CDR3 region has the DNA TGTGCCAGCAGCCGAGAACTACAGGGGGATGAAGCTTTCTTT. It encodes CASSRELQGDEAFF.

V gene TRBV20-1 combines with J gene TRBJ1-1; D is perhaps TRBD1 (5 bases). Looked up from germline, CDR1 is DFQATT and CDR2 is SNEGSKA (reference sequence). The CDR3 sequence is 13 residues long. V was clipped by 3 bases and J by 4 bases, with 12 bases between them. The CDR3 DNA follows: TGCAGTGCTAGTACCCAGGGTGCCACTGAAGCTTTCTTT. Its translation is CSASTQGATEAFF.

This clonotype has at least ten counts. The J gene is TRBJ1-2, the V gene TRBV20-1; TRBD1 is a possible D gene (6 bases). Germline values: CDR1 DFQATT, CDR2 SNEGSKA (reference sequence). Trimming pared 4 bases from V and 4 bases from J, leaving 16 bases between. The CDR3 totals 14 residues. The CDR3 nucleotides are TGCAGTGCTACCCCCGGGGGAGGGGGCTATGGCTACACCTTC. Amino acids: CSATPGGGGYGYTF.

This clonotype has ten or more counts. The rearrangement links TRBV3-1 to TRBJ1-1; the D is unclear. The V gene lost 0 bases and the J gene lost 1 base, with 6 bases spanning the gap. CDR3 length: 14 amino acids. Germline CDR1 is LGHDT and CDR2 is YNNKEL (reference sequence). The CDR3 bases are TGTGCCAGCAGCCAAGATCCTGGGAACACTGAAGCTTTCTTT. This encodes CASSQDPGNTEAFF.

In this sample, this clonotype turned up a few times. The V and J genes are TRBV28 and TRBJ2-2; D is ambiguous. Germline CDR1 is MDHEN and CDR2 is SYDVKM. This CDR3 region has 14 residues. Trimming removed 6 bases from V and 4 bases from J, with 12 bases in between. CDR3 in DNA: TGTGCCAGCAGAGCCGGTCAGGCCACCGGGGAGCTGTTTTTT. This translates into CASRAGQATGELFF.

This clonotype was counted only a few times. The CDR3 loop is CASSPSVRNTEAFF. CDR3 coding DNA: TGTGCCAGCTCACCAAGCGTCCGGAACACTGAAGCTTTCTTT. The chain joins TRBV18 to TRBJ1-1; no firm D call. CDR3 length: 14 residues. Per germline, CDR1 KGHSH and CDR2 LQKENI. The V gene lost 2 bases and the J gene lost 1 base, with 8 bases spanning the gap.

This chain links TRBV4-2 with TRBJ2-7, with D uncertain. The V end was cut by 0 bases, the J end by 5 bases, with 11 bases between. There are 14 residues in the CDR3. The germline gives CDR1 LGHNA, CDR2 YNFKEQ. The CDR3 DNA is TGTGCCAGCAGCCAAGATATGGGGTTCGACGAGCAGTACTTC. Translation gives CASSQDMGFDEQYF.

The CDR3 bases are TGTGCCTGGAGTGTATGGACCACAGTTTATGGCTACACCTTC. It is translated as CAWSVWTTVYGYTF. This sequence joins TRBV30 and TRBJ1-2; D unclear. Germline loops: CDR1 GTSNPN, CDR2 SVGIG (reference sequence). This CDR3 has 14 amino acids. With 0 bases removed from V and 5 bases from J, the gap between germline ends came to 13 bases.

The V and J genes are TRBV6-1 and TRBJ1-2; D gene uncertain. The germline V gene has CDR1 MNHNS and CDR2 SASEGT. CDR3 length: 12 amino acids. The V end was cut by 7 bases, the J end by 6 bases, with 12 bases between. The CDR3 bases are TGTGCCAGCACCTCCGTCGGGGATGGCTACACCTTC. Translation: CASTSVGDGYTF.

V is TRBV29-1 and J is TRBJ2-5; perhaps D is TRBD1 or TRBD2 (6 bases each). The germline CDR1 and CDR2 sequences are SQVTM and ANQGSEA. V lost 8 bases and J lost 2, with 15 bases in between. The CDR3 has 13 residues. The DNA for the CDR3 is TGCAGCTGCGGGACACTCCTTCAAGAGACCCAGTACTTC. Translated, it gives CSCGTLLQETQYF.